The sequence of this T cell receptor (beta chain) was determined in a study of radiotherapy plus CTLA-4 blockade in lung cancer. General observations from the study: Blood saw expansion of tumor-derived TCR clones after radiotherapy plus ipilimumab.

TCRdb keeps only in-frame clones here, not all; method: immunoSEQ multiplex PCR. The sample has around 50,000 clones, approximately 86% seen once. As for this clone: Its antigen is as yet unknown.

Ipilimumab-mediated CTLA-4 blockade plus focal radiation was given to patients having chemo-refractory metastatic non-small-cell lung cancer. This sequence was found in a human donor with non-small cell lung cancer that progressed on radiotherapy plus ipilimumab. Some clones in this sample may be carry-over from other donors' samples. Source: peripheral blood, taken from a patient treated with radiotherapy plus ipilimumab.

CDR3 region: CASNRGPLETQYF. CDR3 bases: TGTGCCAGCAACCGCGGGCCACTAGAGACCCAGTACTTC. The chain combines TRBV7-6 with TRBJ2-5, with D perhaps matching TRBD2 (5 bases). From germline, CDR1 is SGHVS and CDR2 FNYEAQ. Deletions cut 7 bases from V and 4 bases from J, with 13 bases between. CDR3 length: 13 residues.